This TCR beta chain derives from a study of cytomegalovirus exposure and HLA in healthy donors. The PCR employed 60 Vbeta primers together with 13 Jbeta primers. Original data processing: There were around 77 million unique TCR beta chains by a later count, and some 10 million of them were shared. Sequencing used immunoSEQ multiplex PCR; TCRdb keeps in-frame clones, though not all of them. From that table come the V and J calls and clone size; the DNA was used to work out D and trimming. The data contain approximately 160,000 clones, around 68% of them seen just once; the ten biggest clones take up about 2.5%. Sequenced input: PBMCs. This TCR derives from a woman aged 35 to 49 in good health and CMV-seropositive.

In DNA, the CDR3 is TGTGCCAGCAGCTTAGTTCCGGGACTAGGGGCCGGGGAGCTGTTTTTT. Residues: CASSLVPGLGAGELFF. The chain joins TRBV7-9 to TRBJ2-2, with 8 positions matching TRBD2. Germline CDR1 is SEHNR and CDR2 is FQNEAQ (reference sequence). The CDR3 sequence is 16 residues long. With 1 base clipped from V and 6 bases from J, the junction kept 7 bases outside the gene matches.